Detailed here is one T cell receptor (beta chain). The antigen is unknown. PCR was performed using 60 Vbeta and 13 Jbeta primers. TCRdb's copy holds only in-frame clones and misses some; the assay was immunoSEQ multiplex PCR. Of some 130,000 clones listed, around 72% are singletons. CDR1 MNHEY and CDR2 SMNVEV come from the germline V gene (reference sequence). The CDR3 loop spans 17 amino acids. Unmatched junction bases numbered 13, after V lost 6 bases and J lost 4 bases. These data originate in a study of cytomegalovirus exposure and HLA in healthy donors. Across the whole study: Of about 390 genotyped donors, more than 65% grouped in the Caucasian-associated ancestry cluster. Study-wide points: A later analysis reportedly found fewer N-insertions in an Asian-associated ancestry cluster than the approximately 660-donor mean.

The sample was PBMCs. The chain joins TRBV27 to TRBJ2-7; 12 positions match TRBD2. The source of this sequence is a woman aged 18-35 years in good health and CMV-seronegative. The CDR3 DNA reads TGTGCCAGCAGCGACCGGGTCGGGACTAGCGGGTGGTACGAGCAGTACTTC. Its translation: CASSDRVGTSGWYEQYF.